A single sample gave rise to the 5 T cell receptor beta chains below, sequenced in a study of T cell responses to AZD1222 COVID-19 vaccine. The assay was immunoSEQ multiplex PCR, and TCRdb's table has in-frame clones only and misses some. This sample has around 140,000 clones; more than 85% occur once, and the top ten carry around 1.6%. The material was peripheral blood, obtained on day 0 of AZD1222 vaccination. The receptors here all came from an adult in good health.

The chain uses TRBV5-1 and TRBJ2-1; 14 bases map to TRBD2. The CDR3 sequence is 18 residues long. J gave up 7 bases and V 5 bases, and 14 bases lay outside the gene matches. Germline CDR1 and CDR2: SGHRS and YFSETQ. The CDR3 coding sequence is TGCGCCAGCAGGCGGACTAGCGGGGGGACCCCCAGTAGGAATGAGCAGTTCTTC. This translates into CASRRTSGGTPSRNEQFF. Variable domain in full (rest from reference TRBV5-1 and TRBJ2-1): KAGVTQTPRYLIKTRGQQVTLSCSPISGHRSVSWYQQTPGQGLQFLFEYFSETQRNKGNFPGRFSGRQFSNSRSEMNVSTLELGDSALYLCASRRTSGGTPSRNEQFFGPGTRLTVL.

The V and J genes are TRBV7-2 and TRBJ1-5, with D unclear. V was trimmed by 3 bases and J by 5 bases, leaving 5 bases between them. From germline, CDR1 is SGHTA and CDR2 FQGNSA. This CDR3 has 12 amino acids. CDR3 residues: CASSFLHQPQHF. The DNA for the CDR3 is TGTGCCAGCAGCTTTCTCCATCAGCCCCAGCATTTT.

This chain uses TRBV21-1 with TRBJ2-7. TRBV21-1 is described as a pseudogene. CDR3 length equals 15 residues. The CDR3: CASSIEAGQSYEQYF. For the CDR3, the DNA is TGTGCCAGCAGCATTGAAGCGGGACAGTCCTACGAGCAGTACTTC.

The rearrangement uses TRBV10-3 and TRBJ2-3; unclear D gene. CDR3 length: 15 amino acids. Germline CDR1 reads ENHRY; CDR2 reads SYGVKD. V shed 3 bases and J shed 2 bases, with 12 bases lying between them. In DNA form, the CDR3 reads TGTGCCATCAGTGATCACAGCCGAAACACAGATACGCAGTATTTT. Its protein product is CAISDHSRNTDTQYF.

This clone was observed a single time. The gene calls are TRBV28 and TRBJ1-5, with D perhaps matching TRBD1 (5 bases). This CDR3 contains 16 residues. Germline assignment: CDR1 MDHEN and CDR2 SYDVKM. Trimming cost V 2 bases and J 4 bases, with 15 bases left between them. CDR3 residues: CASSLASLGGNQPQHF. The DNA of the CDR3 is TGTGCCAGCAGTTTAGCGTCTTTGGGGGGAAATCAGCCCCAGCATTTT.